Below, one T cell receptor (beta chain) is given with its context. Antigen unknown. Germline V gene sequence: CDR1 MNHEY, CDR2 SMNVEV (reference sequence). CDR3 size: 17 residues. V lost 6 bases and J lost 0; bases outside the gene matches: 6. The sample is drawn from a study of cytomegalovirus exposure and HLA in healthy donors. Study-level results: Through in vitro validation, three CMV-associated chains were shown to be specific for CMV antigens. Researchers catalogued about 160 TCR beta chains as cytomegalovirus-associated.

Sequenced by immunoSEQ multiplex PCR; TCRdb stores in-frame clones only, minus some. This sample has over 200,000 clones; 88% occur once, and the top ten carry 2.9%. The source material was PBMCs. V and J are TRBV27 and TRBJ2-3, with TRBD2 matching over 13 bases. The origin of this receptor is a woman aged 18-35 years in good health and CMV-seronegative. The CDR3 spells CASRPRGLAGSTDTQYF. DNA of the CDR3: TGTGCCAGCAGACCCCGGGGACTAGCGGGGAGCACAGATACGCAGTATTTT.